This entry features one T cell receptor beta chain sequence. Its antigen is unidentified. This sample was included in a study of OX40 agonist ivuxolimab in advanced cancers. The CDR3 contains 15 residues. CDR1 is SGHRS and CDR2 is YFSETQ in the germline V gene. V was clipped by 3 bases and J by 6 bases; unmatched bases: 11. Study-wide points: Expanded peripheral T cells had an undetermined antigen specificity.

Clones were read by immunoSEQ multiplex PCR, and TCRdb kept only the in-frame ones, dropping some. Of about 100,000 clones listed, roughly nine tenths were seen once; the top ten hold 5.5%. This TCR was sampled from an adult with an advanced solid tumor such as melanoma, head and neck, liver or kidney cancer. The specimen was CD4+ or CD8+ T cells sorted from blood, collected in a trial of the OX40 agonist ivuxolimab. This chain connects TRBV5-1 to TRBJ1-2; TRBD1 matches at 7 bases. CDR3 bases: TGCGCCAGCAGCTCTCGACAGGGAGGAGAGAATGGCTACACCTTC. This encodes CASSSRQGGENGYTF.